These 9 T cell receptor beta chains originate from one sample sequenced in a study of shared clonotypes between healthy human individuals. The method was immunoSEQ multiplex PCR; TCRdb's version includes in-frame clones alone and lacks a portion of them. The sample lists around 600,000 clones; around 95% were seen once. Terminally differentiated effector memory CD45RA+ cells were excluded by CCR7 positive selection of CD45RO-negative cells. Material for sequencing was naive CD8+ T cells sorted from blood. The receptors originated from a young woman in good health.

There are a few counts of this clone. V gene TRBV5-6 combines with J gene TRBJ1-1; unclear D gene. Germline values: CDR1 SGHDT, CDR2 YYEEEE. V was clipped by 4 bases and J by 1 base, with 5 bases between them. CDR3 length: 12 amino acids. In nucleotides, the CDR3 is TGTGCCAGCAGCCCAGGGAACACTGAAGCTTTCTTT. It encodes CASSPGNTEAFF.

The V call is TRBV5-1, the J call TRBJ2-7; maybe TRBD1 (6 bases). The length of the CDR3 is 16 residues. Germline V gene lookup returns CDR1 SGHRS and CDR2 YFSETQ. Trimming stripped 3 bases from V and 4 bases from J, with 20 bases between. For the CDR3, the DNA is TGCGCCAGCAGCTGGGGGCGCGAAGGTGATCTATACGAGCAGTACTTC. Translated: CASSWGREGDLYEQYF.

The chain couples TRBV19 to TRBJ2-7; perhaps TRBD2 as D (6 bases). The CDR3 sequence is 13 residues long. In germline, CDR1 is LNHDA, CDR2 SQIVND (reference sequence). V lost 3 bases and J 4 bases, leaving 10 bases between the germline ends. DNA for the CDR3: TGTGCCAGTAGTATGGCGGGGACGTACGAGCAGTACTTC. The encoded protein is CASSMAGTYEQYF.

The chain recombines TRBV5-1 with TRBJ2-7; the D call may be TRBD1 or TRBD2 (6 bases each). This CDR3 contains 16 residues. The V and J ends lost 4 bases and 3 bases respectively, with 20 bases between them. The germline gives CDR1 SGHRS, CDR2 YFSETQ. CDR3 in amino acids: CASSRVSGGHNYEQYF. The DNA for the CDR3 is TGCGCCAGCAGCCGCGTCTCCGGGGGCCACAACTACGAGCAGTACTTC.

V usage is TRBV14 and J usage is TRBJ2-5; a weak D match, TRBD1 (6 bases). The CDR3 consists of 17 residues. Trimming pared 0 bases from V and 2 bases from J, leaving 16 bases between. From germline, CDR1 is SGHDN and CDR2 FVKESK. CDR3 coding DNA: TGTGCCAGCAGCCAAGATTACCCAGGGGCCTTGCAAGAGACCCAGTACTTC. Translation gives CASSQDYPGALQETQYF.

The CDR3 loop reads CASTRFGGGEQFF. The CDR3 nucleotides read TGTGCCAGCACCCGATTCGGAGGTGGTGAGCAGTTCTTC. The chain couples TRBV5-4 to TRBJ2-1; a weak D match, TRBD2 (5 bases). CDR1 and CDR2 from the germline V gene are SGHNT and YYREEE (reference sequence). The CDR3 sequence is 13 residues long. Trimming shortened V by 6 bases and J by 9 bases, and 16 bases separated the two germline ends.

This clone was detected only once. The chain combines TRBV7-9 with TRBJ2-7, with D hard to call. The CDR3 spans 13 residues. From germline, CDR1 is SEHNR and CDR2 FQNEAQ (reference sequence). V was cut by 5 bases and J by 3 bases, with 11 bases left in between. As DNA, the CDR3 is TGTGCCAGCAGCCCCGTGACTGGCTACGAGCAGTACTTC. Translation: CASSPVTGYEQYF.

The chain recombines TRBV2 with TRBJ2-5; perhaps TRBD1 as D (6 bases). The CDR3 has 12 residues. V was cut by 9 bases and J by 5 bases, with 13 bases left in between. In germline, CDR1 is SNHLY, CDR2 FYNNEI. CDR3 protein: CARTRGEETQYF. Written as DNA, the CDR3 is TGTGCCAGGACCAGGGGAGAGGAGACCCAGTACTTC.

This clone was seen a single time. This chain joins TRBV27 and TRBJ2-1; D not certain. V lost 3 bases to trimming and J lost 5 bases, with 11 bases between them. Germline V gene lookup returns CDR1 MNHEY and CDR2 SMNVEV (reference sequence). The CDR3 totals 14 residues. CDR3 sequence reads: CASSFTGGHNEQFF. For the CDR3, the DNA is TGTGCCAGCAGTTTCACTGGCGGCCACAATGAGCAGTTCTTC.